Presented here are 28 T cell receptor beta chains from one specimen sequenced in a study of blood T cell repertoires in COVID-19 (dated by TCRdb to between 2020 and 2021). Libraries were made using the immunoSEQ multiplex PCR assay. The table was pulled from immuneACCESS by TCRdb, which kept in-frame rearrangements only. Such tables lose some clones; where checked, under half of the loss comes from unresolved V genes, and the rest has no known cause. The sample table contains about 300,000 clones; only one count was recorded for roughly 90% of them. Clones ranked in the top ten supply about 6.8% of the sample. The sample comprised peripheral blood. These receptors came from a woman in her twenties or thirties with COVID-19, enrolled during active disease.

The chain combines TRBV12-3 or TRBV12-4 with TRBJ1-1; D call uncertain. CDR3 length equals 11 residues. V lost 11 bases and J 0 bases, leaving 7 bases between the germline ends. Here the CDR3 DNA reads TGTGCCTCCCGGTTGAACACTGAAGCTTTCTTT. Its translation is CASRLNTEAFF.

A word on this clone: Germline and junction disagree at one end, which may indicate a read error. This chain connects TRBV2 to TRBJ2-4, with 8 bases matching TRBD1. The CDR3 is made up of 17 amino acids. Germline V lookup: CDR1 SNHLY, CDR2 FYNNEI. For the CDR3, the DNA is TGTGCCAGCAGGGATACCTGGACAGGGCCAGCCCAAAACATTCAGTACTTC. It encodes CASRDTWTGPAQNIQYF.

The gene calls are TRBV5-1 and TRBJ1-6, with D perhaps matching TRBD1 (5 bases). V lost 1 base to trimming and J lost 1 base, with 6 bases between them. Germline CDR1 SGHRS, CDR2 YFSETQ. CDR3 length equals 15 residues. CDR3 bases: TGCGCCAGCAGCTTGCAGGGATCCTATAATTCACCCCTCCACTTT. It specifies CASSLQGSYNSPLHF. The full variable domain, with the rest looked up from reference TRBV5-1 and TRBJ1-6, is KAGVTQTPRYLIKTRGQQVTLSCSPISGHRSVSWYQQTPGQGLQFLFEYFSETQRNKGNFPGRFSGRQFSNSRSEMNVSTLELGDSALYLCASSLQGSYNSPLHFGNGTRLTVT.

J is TRBJ2-1 and V is TRBV30; 10 nucleotides line up with TRBD2. Germline lookup yields CDR1 GTSNPN and CDR2 SVGIG (reference sequence). The CDR3 covers 15 residues. V lost 5 bases and J lost 5; bases outside the gene matches: 9. The CDR3 bases are TGTGCCTGGGCCGTCTTAGCGGGAGGAGACAATGAGCAGTTCTTC. This encodes CAWAVLAGGDNEQFF. The full variable domain, rest sourced from reference TRBV30 and TRBJ2-1, is SQTIHQWPATLVQPVGSPLSLECTVEGTSNPNLYWYRQAAGRGLQLLFYSVGIGQISSEVPQNLSASRPQDRQFILSSKKLLLSDSGFYLCAWAVLAGGDNEQFFGPGTRLTVL.

The rearrangement uses TRBV19 and TRBJ2-7, with D possibly matching TRBD1 (6 bases). V lost 3 bases and J lost 3, with 15 bases in between. The germline V gene has CDR1 LNHDA and CDR2 SQIVND (reference sequence). The CDR3 is 15 amino acids. CDR3 amino acids: CASSIKDSRVYEQYF. The DNA of the CDR3 is TGTGCCAGTAGTATTAAGGACAGTAGGGTCTACGAGCAGTACTTC.

The rearrangement joins TRBV6-5 to TRBJ1-1; a weak D match, TRBD1 (5 bases). Germline lookup yields CDR1 MNHEY and CDR2 SVGAGI. V lost 2 bases and J lost 5, with 12 bases in between. This CDR3 has 14 residues. CDR3 loop: CASSYDQGRTEAFF. CDR3 coding DNA: TGTGCCAGCAGTTACGATCAGGGTCGGACTGAAGCTTTCTTT.

The J gene is TRBJ1-2, the V gene TRBV5-1, with D possibly TRBD1 on 6 matching bases. Germline CDR1 is SGHRS and CDR2 is YFSETQ. The V end was cut by 2 bases, the J end by 0 bases, with 14 bases between. This CDR3 has 16 amino acids. CDR3 sequence: CASSLGQDSSNYGYTF. CDR3 sequence (DNA): TGCGCCAGCAGCTTAGGGCAGGACAGCTCTAACTATGGCTACACCTTC.

The chain recombines TRBV18 with TRBJ2-7; D is undetermined. This CDR3 contains 14 residues. V shed 1 base and J shed 3 bases, with 10 bases lying between them. Germline V gene sequence: CDR1 KGHSH, CDR2 LQKENI. This CDR3 is CASSPRHSLYEQYF. The CDR3 DNA sequence: TGTGCCAGCTCACCACGGCACAGCCTCTACGAGCAGTACTTC.

This chain links TRBV30 with TRBJ1-1; TRBD1 matches at 10 bases. Losses at the gene ends were 0 bases for V and 11 bases for J; bases not matched to a gene: 6. Germline CDR1 reads GTSNPN; CDR2 reads SVGIG (reference sequence). The CDR3 sequence is 13 residues long. In nucleotides, the CDR3 is TGTGCCTGGAGTGTACTGACAGGGGGCGACGCTTTCTTT. Protein sequence: CAWSVLTGGDAFF.

This rearrangement joins TRBV6-5 to TRBJ1-5; the match to TRBD1 covers 7 bases. This CDR3 comprises 15 residues. Germline V gene lookup returns CDR1 MNHEY and CDR2 SVGAGI. The junction had 10 bases not matched to a gene; V was cut back by 6 bases and J by 5 bases. CDR3 sequence: CASSNPRQGDQPQHF. CDR3 nucleotide sequence: TGTGCCAGCAGCAACCCCCGACAGGGTGATCAGCCCCAGCATTTT.

The chain carries TRBV5-5 and TRBJ1-1; no firm D call. The germline V gene has CDR1 SGHKS and CDR2 YYEKEE (reference sequence). This CDR3 region has 12 residues. V was cut by 5 bases and J by 1 base, with 6 bases left in between. DNA for the CDR3: TGTGCCAGCAGAGAACAGAACACTGAAGCTTTCTTT. Residues: CASREQNTEAFF.

The chain combines TRBV29-1 with TRBJ2-3, with 14 bases fitting TRBD2. The germline V gene has CDR1 SQVTM and CDR2 ANQGSEA. The length of the CDR3 is 14 residues. The junction had 4 bases not matched to a gene; V was cut back by 6 bases and J by 5 bases. This CDR3 reads CSVVGLAGEDTQYF. The CDR3 coding sequence is TGCAGCGTGGTGGGACTAGCGGGAGAAGATACGCAGTATTTT.

This chain connects TRBV29-1 to TRBJ2-5; TRBD2 is a possible D gene (5 bases). With 0 bases removed from V and 4 bases from J, the gap between germline ends came to 15 bases. The CDR3 sequence is 15 residues long. Per germline, CDR1 SQVTM and CDR2 ANQGSEA. The CDR3 here is CSVEDQDSAGETQYF. The CDR3 nucleotides are TGCAGCGTTGAAGATCAGGATAGCGCGGGAGAGACCCAGTACTTC.

The chain is built from TRBV2 and TRBJ1-6; D may be TRBD1 (5 bases). This CDR3 has 15 amino acids. Trimming removed 2 bases at V and 6 bases at J, with 11 bases between. In germline, CDR1 is SNHLY, CDR2 FYNNEI. In DNA, the CDR3 is TGTGCCAGCAGTGAAAGGACACTGACTAATTCACCCCTCCACTTT. Translated, it gives CASSERTLTNSPLHF. The entire variable domain, with the rest obtained from reference TRBV2 and TRBJ1-6, is as follows: EPEVTQTPSHQVTQMGQEVILRCVPISNHLYFYWYRQILGQKVEFLVSFYNNEISEKSEIFDDQFSVERPDGSNFTLKIRSTKLEDSAMYFCASSERTLTNSPLHFGNGTRLTVT.

The rearrangement links TRBV5-5 to TRBJ2-3; unclear D gene. Germline loops: CDR1 SGHKS, CDR2 YYEKEE (reference sequence). The germline V and J ends were trimmed by 0 bases and 6 bases, with 14 bases remaining between them. This CDR3 has 15 amino acids. CDR3 bases: TGTGCCAGCAGCTTGGGGGCCTCCTCTGGGGATACGCAGTATTTT. Encoded protein: CASSLGASSGDTQYF.

The gene calls are TRBV27 and TRBJ1-2; tentative D call: TRBD1 (6 bases). Germline lookup yields CDR1 MNHEY and CDR2 SMNVEV (reference sequence). The CDR3 contains 14 residues. Trimming took off 1 base at V and 8 bases at J, with 14 bases between the two ends. The CDR3 region is CASSLWGGGNGYTF. The CDR3 DNA sequence: TGTGCCAGCAGTTTATGGGGAGGGGGGAACGGCTACACCTTC.

This chain joins TRBV20-1 and TRBJ1-2; weak D call: TRBD1 (6 bases). The germline gives CDR1 DFQATT, CDR2 SNEGSKA (reference sequence). V was shortened by 6 bases and J by 5 bases, with 10 bases between the two germline ends. CDR3 length equals 11 residues. CDR3 coding DNA: TGCAGTGCAACGGACAGTTATGGCTACACCTTC. Translation: CSATDSYGYTF.

This clone has only one observation. The chain carries TRBV28 and TRBJ1-5; D is perhaps TRBD1 (5 bases). The V end was cut by 5 bases, the J end by 0 bases, with 11 bases between. This CDR3 comprises 15 residues. The germline CDR1 and CDR2 sequences are MDHEN and SYDVKM. The CDR3 DNA is TGTGCCAGCAGTCCCCCGGGACTTAGCAATCAGCCCCAGCATTTT. Translated: CASSPPGLSNQPQHF.

The chain uses TRBV6-5 and TRBJ1-2; D is perhaps TRBD1 (5 bases). This CDR3 has 14 amino acids. Trimming shortened V by 7 bases and J by 8 bases, and 20 bases separated the two germline ends. Germline V gene lookup returns CDR1 MNHEY and CDR2 SVGAGI. CDR3 DNA: TGTGCCAGCAAAGGGACTCGAGAGGCTGGCGGCTACACCTTC. This sequence encodes CASKGTREAGGYTF.

This chain links TRBV11-2 with TRBJ1-2, with a possible D match to TRBD1 (5 bases). The germline CDR1 and CDR2 sequences are SGHAT and FQNNGV. This CDR3 region has 12 residues. With 3 bases removed from V and 4 bases from J, the gap between germline ends came to 6 bases. Written as DNA, the CDR3 is TGTGCCAGCAGCTTGGGGGGCTATGGCTACACCTTC. Encoded protein: CASSLGGYGYTF.

Written as DNA, the CDR3 is TGTGCCAGCAGTTTATCCCCCCCGGGGATACAAGAGACCCAGTACTTC. It encodes CASSLSPPGIQETQYF. This chain connects TRBV27 to TRBJ2-5; perhaps TRBD2 as D (5 bases). CDR3 length: 16 amino acids. Germline values: CDR1 MNHEY, CDR2 SMNVEV (reference sequence). V was clipped by 0 bases and J by 2 bases, with 13 bases between them.

The CDR3 sequence is CASSSSDRELHEQYF. The CDR3 nucleotides are TGTGCCAGCAGCTCGTCGGACAGGGAACTCCACGAGCAGTACTTC. This chain connects TRBV13 to TRBJ2-7, with 8 bases matching TRBD1. J gave up 5 bases and V 4 bases, and 10 bases lay outside the gene matches. Germline CDR1 PRHDT, CDR2 FYEKMQ (reference sequence). This CDR3 contains 15 residues.

The chain is built from TRBV7-2 and TRBJ2-3, with 8 bases identical to TRBD1. The V segment lost 0 bases and the J segment 0 bases; nucleotides outside the gene matches: 5. The CDR3 length is 17 residues. Germline V CDR1 and CDR2: SGHTA, FQGNSA. The CDR3 loop is CASSLAFRTGSTDTQYF. In DNA form, the CDR3 reads TGTGCCAGCAGCTTAGCGTTTCGGACAGGGAGCACAGATACGCAGTATTTT. The whole variable domain, remainder taken from reference TRBV7-2 and TRBJ2-3, is GAGVSQSPSNKVTEKGKDVELRCDPISGHTALYWYRQSLGQGLEFLIYFQGNSAPDKSGLPSDRFSAERTGGSVSTLTIQRTQQEDSAVYLCASSLAFRTGSTDTQYFGPGTRLTVL.

The chain carries TRBV4-3 and TRBJ2-2, with D tentatively TRBD2 (5 bases). The CDR3 loop spans 16 amino acids. V dropped 0 bases and J dropped 3 bases, with 11 bases sitting between them. Germline V gene data show CDR1 as LGHNA and CDR2 as YSLEER. CDR3 sequence reads: CASSQDGIGDTGELFF. The CDR3, as DNA: TGCGCCAGCAGCCAAGATGGGATCGGGGACACCGGGGAGCTGTTTTTT.

The chain employs TRBV5-4 and TRBJ1-1; D is undetermined. The CDR3 has 14 residues. The V and J ends lost 0 bases and 2 bases respectively, with 8 bases between them. From germline, CDR1 is SGHNT and CDR2 YYREEE (reference sequence). DNA for the CDR3: TGTGCCAGCAGCTTGGGAGTGCCCAACACTGAAGCTTTCTTT. Its translation is CASSLGVPNTEAFF.

The chain links TRBV7-3 to TRBJ2-1; no clear D gene. V shed 5 bases and J shed 4 bases, with 12 bases lying between them. The CDR3 totals 14 residues. Germline V lookup: CDR1 SGHTA, CDR2 FQGTGA. DNA of the CDR3: TGTGCCAGCAGCCTTTCAGGAAGTTACAATGAGCAGTTCTTC. Translation: CASSLSGSYNEQFF.

Details on this clone: One end of the junction is discordant with germline, which a read error may explain. The rearrangement links TRBV6-2 or TRBV6-3 to TRBJ1-5; the D is unclear. CDR3 size: 12 residues. The germline V gene has CDR1 MNHEY and CDR2 SVGEGT. The CDR3 loop is CATSSRNQPQHF. Here the CDR3 DNA reads TGTGCCACCAGTTCGAGGAATCAGCCCCAGCATTTT.

This rearrangement joins TRBV6-2 or TRBV6-3 to TRBJ2-7, with D possibly TRBD1 on 5 matching bases. This CDR3 has 14 residues. The V end lost 6 bases, the J end lost 2 bases, and 14 bases lay between the germline ends. From germline, CDR1 is MNHEY and CDR2 SVGEGT. CDR3 nucleotide sequence: TGTGCCAGCAGCCGCCCCGGACAAGCCTACGAGCAGTACTTC. This codes for CASSRPGQAYEQYF.